These T cell receptor beta chains were read from a single sample in a study of shared clonotypes between healthy human individuals. Assay: immunoSEQ multiplex PCR; the TCRdb copy retains only in-frame clones and omits some. The table has around 2.1 million clones, more than 90% seen once. Material: naive CD4+ T cells sorted from blood. Every receptor here comes from a man aged 18 to 30 in good health. The CDR3 runs from the conserved cysteine through the conserved F or W. A D gene is named only where the DNA matches it firmly. Clone size, where shown, is once, few, many, or a class for clones that have expanded.

>.|TRBD2|TRBV28|16|TRBJ2-3
TGTGCCAGCGGCCAAGCGGGGACTAGACTTCCCAATACGCAGTATTTT
CASGQAGTRLPNTQYF
>.|.|TRBV10-3|16|TRBJ1-5
TGTGCCATCAGTGGAGGGGGGCCGGGTAGCAATCAGCCCCAGCATTTT
CAISGGGPGSNQPQHF
>.|.|TRBV6-1|13|TRBJ1-4
TGTGCCAGCATTTTTGGGACCGGTGAAAAACTGTTTTTT
CASIFGTGEKLFF
>.|TRBD2|TRBV27|16|TRBJ2-3
TGTGCCAGCAGTTACCTCTCTAGCGGGAGCACAGATACGCAGTATTTT
CASSYLSSGSTDTQYF
>.|TRBD1|TRBV19|16|TRBJ1-2
TGTGCCAGTAGTGGACAGGGGGCGGTGGTCCCTTATGGCTACACCTTC
CASSGQGAVVPYGYTF
>.|.|TRBV5-1|15|TRBJ2-2
TGCGCCAGCAGCTTGAATTCGCCGAACACCGGGGAGCTGTTTTTT
CASSLNSPNTGELFF
>.|.|TRBV5-4|13|TRBJ1-2
TGTGCCAGCAGCTTGGCGGGGACTTATGGCTACACCTTC
CASSLAGTYGYTF
>.|.|TRBV5-8|12|TRBJ1-5
TGTGCCAGCAACCCGAGGAGTCAGCCCCAGCATTTT
CASNPRSQPQHF
>.|.|TRBV6-1|15|TRBJ2-1
TGTGCCAGCAGTCTCCCCAGGGGTTTTGGCAATGAGCAGTTCTTC
CASSLPRGFGNEQFF
>.|.|TRBV30|12|TRBJ1-2
TGTGCCTGGAGTGTACTGAGCGAAGGCTACACCTTC
CAWSVLSEGYTF
>.|TRBD1|TRBV2|20|TRBJ1-6
TGTGCCAGCAGGGTAGACAGGGAAGTACCGGGAGCCTCCTATAATTCACCCCTCCACTTT
CASRVDREVPGASYNSPLHF
>.|TRBD1|TRBV18|16|TRBJ2-1
TGTGCCAGCTCCAATATCCGGGACAGGGGGAAGAATGAGCAGTTCTTC
CASSNIRDRGKNEQFF
>.|.|TRBV2|12|TRBJ1-5
TGTGCCAGCCGGCTCCCCAATCAGCCCCAGCATTTT
CASRLPNQPQHF
>.|TRBD1|TRBV18|15|TRBJ2-7
TGTGCCAGCTCACGGACGGGACAGGGCTCCTACGAGCAGTACTTC
CASSRTGQGSYEQYF
>.|.|TRBV6-1|15|TRBJ1-2
TGTGCCAGCAGTGAAGAAGGTATGTCGGCCTACAACCCCCTCTTC
CASSEEGMSAYNPLF
>.|.|TRBV4-1|15|TRBJ1-2
TGCGCCAGCAGCGGGGGGAATAGGGGTAACTATGGCTACACCTTC
CASSGGNRGNYGYTF
>few|.|TRBV5-1|13|TRBJ2-5
TGCGCCAGCAGCTTGCGGGGCCAAGAGACCCAGTACTTC
CASSLRGQETQYF
>.|.|TRBV9|12|TRBJ1-1
TGTGCCAGCAGCGCAGCGGGCACTGAAGCTTTCTTT
CASSAAGTEAFF
>.|.|TRBV5-1|15|TRBJ2-7
TGCGCCAGCAGCTTGCCAGTCGATGATCTCAACGTGCAGTACTTC
CASSLPVDDLNVQYF
>.|.|TRBV7-2|13|TRBJ2-7
TGTGCCAGCAGCTTTGACAGTTCCTACGAGCAGTACTTC
CASSFDSSYEQYF
>once|.|TRBV27|16|TRBJ1-6
TGTGCCAGCAGTCCCGGGAGCCTCTCCTATAATTCACCCCTCCACTTT
CASSPGSLSYNSPLHF
>.|.|TRBV4-3|13|TRBJ1-6
TGCGCCAGCAGCCGTCTCCCTAATTCACCCCTCCACTTT
CASSRLPNSPLHF
>.|.|TRBV28|14|TRBJ2-3
TGTGCCAGCAGTTTCCTAGGTCCCACAGATACGCAGTATTTT
CASSFLGPTDTQYF
>.|.|TRBV6-5|15|TRBJ2-7
TGTGCCAGCAGTCCCTCCTTGGCTGAAGCCTACGAGCAGTACTTC
CASSPSLAEAYEQYF
>.|TRBD2|TRBV5-1|15|TRBJ2-1
TGCGCCAGCAGCTTGGTGTCTAGCGGCTACAATGAGCAGTTCTTC
CASSLVSSGYNEQFF
>once|.|TRBV10-3|15|TRBJ2-7
TGTGCCATCAGTGAGACGGCAGGAGCAGCCTACGAGCAGTACTTC
CAISETAGAAYEQYF
>.|TRBD1|TRBV2|15|TRBJ1-2
TGTGCCAGCAGTGAAGTAGGGACAGGACCCTATGGCTACACCTTC
CASSEVGTGPYGYTF
>.|TRBD1|TRBV9|15|TRBJ2-1
TGTGCCAGCAGCTTGGGGGGACAGGTCTACAATGAGCAGTTCTTC
CASSLGGQVYNEQFF
>.|.|TRBV18|14|TRBJ1-5
TGTGCCAGCTCAGAACGAATAAGCAATCAGCCCCAGCATTTT
CASSERISNQPQHF
>.|.|TRBV18|15|TRBJ2-7
TGTGCCAGCTCACCATGGGGCGCTGGAACAAGCGAGCAGTACTTC
CASSPWGAGTSEQYF
>once|.|TRBV28|13|TRBJ1-6
TGTGCCAGCAGTTTGGCGGAGCCTGGACCCCTCCACTTT
CASSLAEPGPLHF
>once|.|TRBV2|11|TRBJ2-7
TGTGCCAGCACCACGAGGGGCGAGCAGTACTTC
CASTTRGEQYF
>.|.|TRBV4-1|16|TRBJ2-4
TGCGCCAGCAGCCAAGAGGCGGTGGTAGCCAAAAACATTCAGTACTTC
CASSQEAVVAKNIQYF
>.|.|TRBV6-5|15|TRBJ1-4
TGTGCCAGCAGCTCCGGAGCCGCCGGGAATGAAAAACTGTTTTTT
CASSSGAAGNEKLFF
>.|TRBD1|TRBV30|13|TRBJ1-1
TGTGCCTGGAGTGTGGACAGGGTCACTGAAGCTTTCTTT
CAWSVDRVTEAFF
>.|.|TRBV7-2|15|TRBJ2-6
TGTGCCAGCAGCTTAGCAGGGGTTGGGGCCAACGTCCTGACTTTC
CASSLAGVGANVLTF
>.|.|TRBV28|12|TRBJ1-5
TGTGCCAGCAGCGTAAGCAATCAGCCCCAGCATTTT
CASSVSNQPQHF
>.|.|TRBV11-2|15|TRBJ2-7
TGTGCCAGCAGCTTAGTAACGGCACCCTCCTACGAGCAGTACTTC
CASSLVTAPSYEQYF
>.|.|TRBV6-5|14|TRBJ2-7
TGTGCCAGCAGTGGACTTCTTACTACCTACGAGCAGTACTTC
CASSGLLTTYEQYF
>.|TRBD1|TRBV2|14|TRBJ2-3
TGTGCCAGCAGTTTGGACAGGGGGACAGATACGCAGTATTTT
CASSLDRGTDTQYF